A single sample gave rise to the 27 T cell receptor beta chains below, sequenced in a study of T-cell reconstitution after alpha-beta-depleted transplantation in children. This sample's TCRbeta library carried unique molecular identifier barcodes. TCRdb recomputed calls from the PCR reads with MiXCR, one row per CDR3 protein. The sample yields about 460,000 distinct CDR3 sequences, 9.5% to 12% seen once. Sequenced here: PBMCs, mostly from graft donor cells, sampled 180 days after TCRalphabeta/CD19-depleted stem cell transplant. These TCRs come from a female patient aged 2-15 years who had a stem cell transplant for aplastic anemia, so the T cells may come from the graft donor.

This clonotype has only a few counts. The chain links TRBV7-2 to TRBJ1-1; D perhaps matches TRBD1 (5 bases). The CDR3 totals 15 residues. Trimming left V 4 bases short and J 0 bases short, with 12 bases between. CDR1 and CDR2 (germline): SGHTA, FQGNSA. This chain's CDR3 is CASSSAGLLNTEAFF. Here the CDR3 DNA reads TGTGCCAGCAGCTCGGCGGGACTGCTGAACACTGAAGCTTTCTTT.

This clonotype came up many times. The CDR3 region is CSVETGARVFGTEAFF. CDR3 bases: TGCAGCGTTGAAACAGGGGCGCGGGTTTTTGGGACTGAAGCTTTCTTT. The rearrangement links TRBV29-1 to TRBJ1-1; 7 bases fit TRBD1. The ends lost 2 bases at V and 5 bases at J; junction bases unmatched: 14. The CDR3 loop spans 16 amino acids. CDR1 and CDR2 (germline): SQVTM, ANQGSEA.

The chain recombines TRBV28 with TRBJ2-7; D ambiguous. With 2 bases removed from V and 0 bases from J, the gap between germline ends came to 11 bases. The CDR3 extends over 15 amino acids. CDR1 is MDHEN, CDR2 SYDVKM, per germline. CDR3 DNA sequence: TGTGCCAGCAGTTTAATGCCCTTGAGCTCCTACGAGCAGTACTTC. Its translation is CASSLMPLSSYEQYF.

The rearrangement uses TRBV20-1 and TRBJ1-1, with D perhaps matching TRBD1 (6 bases). Trimming cost V 6 bases and J 4 bases, with 15 bases left between them. The CDR3 runs to 13 residues. CDR1 is DFQATT, CDR2 SNEGSKA, per germline (reference sequence). This CDR3 is CSAWTDGGTEAFF. The DNA of the CDR3 is TGCAGTGCCTGGACAGACGGAGGCACTGAAGCTTTCTTT.

This sequence joins TRBV4-3 and TRBJ2-7; 9 bases line up with TRBD1. This CDR3 region has 16 residues. With 0 bases clipped from V and 3 bases from J, the junction kept 6 bases outside the gene matches. In germline, CDR1 is LGHNA, CDR2 YSLEER. The CDR3 DNA reads TGCGCCAGCAGCCAAGAGAACAGGGGGCTCGGCTACGAGCAGTACTTC. Protein: CASSQENRGLGYEQYF.

A few counts support this clonotype. This chain joins TRBV29-1 and TRBJ2-1; the D gene is possibly TRBD2 (6 bases). V lost 1 base, J lost 3 bases, and 10 bases lay in between. The CDR3 totals 14 residues. The germline gives CDR1 SQVTM, CDR2 ANQGSEA. CDR3 amino acids: CSVEGPGSYNEQFF. The CDR3 nucleotides are TGCAGCGTTGAAGGCCCCGGGAGCTACAATGAGCAGTTCTTC.

The gene calls are TRBV28 and TRBJ2-5; 8 bases are a match to TRBD1. The V gene end was trimmed by 6 bases and the J gene end by 1 base; junction bases not matched to a gene: 16. Germline loops: CDR1 MDHEN, CDR2 SYDVKM. The CDR3 runs 18 residues. The CDR3: CASRADRATPFRQETQYF. CDR3 in DNA: TGTGCCAGCAGAGCGGACAGGGCAACTCCATTCCGCCAAGAGACCCAGTACTTC.

The rearrangement links TRBV19 to TRBJ2-1, with 11 nucleotides matching TRBD1. This CDR3 spans 15 amino acids. V was clipped by 3 bases and J by 5 bases; unmatched bases: 3. Germline V lookup: CDR1 LNHDA, CDR2 SQIVND (reference sequence). The CDR3 protein is CASSIGQGADNEQFF. For the CDR3, the DNA is TGTGCCAGTAGTATTGGACAGGGGGCCGACAATGAGCAGTTCTTC.

This clonotype was counted between two and nine times. The chain recombines TRBV4-3 with TRBJ2-1, with TRBD2 identical over 10 bases. CDR1 LGHNA and CDR2 YSLEER come from the germline V gene. This CDR3 has 16 amino acids. V trimming: 4 bases; J trimming: 5 bases; junction bases outside the gene matches: 8. The chain's CDR3 is CASSPASGRLDNEQFF. The CDR3 region has the DNA TGCGCCAGCAGCCCGGCTAGCGGGAGACTAGACAATGAGCAGTTCTTC.

This clonotype was counted ten times or more. The V call is TRBV24-1, the J call TRBJ2-3; no definite D call. Trimming shortened V by 4 bases and J by 4 bases, and 11 bases separated the two germline ends. Per the germline V gene, CDR1 is KGHDR and CDR2 is SFDVKD. The CDR3 sequence is 14 residues long. CDR3 in amino acids: CATSEDPPPDTQYF. The CDR3 DNA reads TGTGCCACCAGTGAGGATCCGCCACCAGATACGCAGTATTTT.

This CDR3 reads CASSAPGQGKCHEQYV. CDR3 nucleotide sequence: TGTGCCAGCAGCGCCCCGGGACAGGGGAAGTGCCACGAGCAGTACGTC. This chain connects TRBV9 to TRBJ2-7, with 10 bases lining up with TRBD1. The CDR3 runs to 16 residues. Losses at the gene ends were 3 bases for V and 5 bases for J; bases not matched to a gene: 11. The germline V gene has CDR1 SGDLS and CDR2 YYNGEE.

This clonotype turned up a few times. The chain is built from TRBV28 and TRBJ1-3; D gene ambiguous. V dropped 6 bases and J dropped 0 bases, with 12 bases sitting between them. Per the germline V gene, CDR1 is MDHEN and CDR2 is SYDVKM. The CDR3 consists of 15 residues. CDR3 coding DNA: TGTGCCAGCAGCCCCCCGGGCCACTCTGGAAACACCATATATTTT. It translates to CASSPPGHSGNTIYF.

The V call is TRBV7-2, the J call TRBJ1-6; tentatively, D is TRBD1 (6 bases). The CDR3 contains 13 residues. Trimming stripped 4 bases from V and 10 bases from J, with 11 bases between. Per the germline V gene, CDR1 is SGHTA and CDR2 is FQGNSA. The CDR3 DNA reads TGTGCCAGCAGCTCACGGGGGCCCTCACCCCTCCACTTT. Its translation is CASSSRGPSPLHF.

This clonotype has only a few counts. V gene TRBV10-3 combines with J gene TRBJ2-1; D tentatively fits TRBD1 or TRBD2 (6 bases each). The CDR3 extends over 13 amino acids. Germline V gene lookup returns CDR1 ENHRY and CDR2 SYGVKD. V was cut by 4 bases and J by 5 bases, with 9 bases left in between. The CDR3 sequence: CAISAGGDNEQFF. The CDR3 region has the DNA TGTGCCATCAGTGCCGGGGGCGACAATGAGCAGTTCTTC.

The chain joins TRBV6-1 to TRBJ2-1, with 11 nucleotides matching TRBD2. Germline-derived CDR1 and CDR2 are MNHNS and SASEGT. There are 14 residues in the CDR3. J gave up 3 bases and V 7 bases, and 2 bases lay outside the gene matches. DNA for the CDR3: TGTGCCAGCACCGGGACTAGCGGCTACAATGAGCAGTTCTTC. Encoded protein: CASTGTSGYNEQFF.

The gene calls are TRBV5-1 and TRBJ2-3; 7 positions match TRBD2. J gave up 0 bases and V 1 base, and 20 bases lay outside the gene matches. The germline CDR1 and CDR2 sequences are SGHRS and YFSETQ. The CDR3 consists of 21 residues. The CDR3 loop is CASSLILVVGGPGPSTDTQYF. CDR3 bases: TGCGCCAGCAGCTTGATTTTGGTCGTGGGAGGGCCTGGCCCTAGCACAGATACGCAGTATTTT. The variable domain in full, with the rest retrieved from reference TRBV5-1 and TRBJ2-3, is KAGVTQTPRYLIKTRGQQVTLSCSPISGHRSVSWYQQTPGQGLQFLFEYFSETQRNKGNFPGRFSGRQFSNSRSEMNVSTLELGDSALYLCASSLILVVGGPGPSTDTQYFGPGTRLTVL.

There are many counts of this clonotype. This chain connects TRBV12-3 or TRBV12-4 to TRBJ2-1; D gene unclear. With 1 base removed from V and 6 bases from J, the gap between germline ends came to 13 bases. The CDR3 is made up of 15 amino acids. CDR3 nucleotides: TGTGCCAGCAGTTTAGGGGCAGGTACCTTCAATGAGCAGTTCTTC. Protein product: CASSLGAGTFNEQFF.

As to this clonotype: One junction end disagrees with the germline gene, perhaps due to a read error. The chain joins TRBV6-5 to TRBJ1-1; unclear D gene. The CDR3 sequence is 12 residues long. Per germline, CDR1 MNHEY and CDR2 SVGAGI. As DNA, the CDR3 is TGTGCCAACAGTTCCCCCCTCGTTGAAGCTTTCTTT. Amino acid sequence: CANSSPLVEAFF.

In this sample, this clonotype turned up once. A much more abundant neighbour one base away suggests this may be a read error. The chain joins TRBV5-1 to TRBJ2-4; D ambiguous. Germline values: CDR1 SGHRS, CDR2 YFSETQ. The CDR3 has 17 amino acids. The CDR3 DNA is TGCGCCAGCAGCTTGGACAGCTACAACTTAGCCAAAAACAGTCAGTACTTC. Protein: CASSLDSYNLAKNSQYF.

In its sample, this clonotype was seen a few times. V is TRBV20-1 and J is TRBJ2-2; 7 nucleotides align to TRBD1. The CDR3 has 16 amino acids. With 6 bases clipped from V and 3 bases from J, the junction kept 13 bases outside the gene matches. CDR1 and CDR2 (germline): DFQATT, SNEGSKA (reference sequence). The CDR3 region is CSATAPGTAYTGELFF. The CDR3 nucleotides read TGCAGTGCCACAGCCCCCGGGACAGCCTACACCGGGGAGCTGTTTTTT.

This clonotype was picked up a small number of times. At one end, the junction sequence differs from germline, possibly due to a read error. The rearrangement links TRBV6-6 to TRBJ1-2; perhaps TRBD1 as D (6 bases). Germline V gives CDR1 MNHNY, CDR2 SVGAGI (reference sequence). The CDR3 is 13 residues long. The CDR3 DNA reads TGTGCCAGCAGTTCCGTAGGGACATCGTCCCCCCACTTC. Its protein is CASSSVGTSSPHF.

This clonotype was counted between two and nine times. The V call is TRBV20-1, the J call TRBJ1-6; D is ambiguous. V was clipped by 3 bases and J by 7 bases, with 16 bases between them. This CDR3 has 15 residues. CDR1 DFQATT and CDR2 SNEGSKA come from the germline V gene (reference sequence). CDR3 sequence: CSARAPGVTNSPLHF. In DNA, the CDR3 is TGCAGTGCTAGGGCCCCCGGGGTTACAAATTCACCCCTCCACTTT.

V and J are TRBV7-9 and TRBJ1-6; the D is unclear. The germline V gene encodes CDR1 SEHNR and CDR2 FQNEAQ (reference sequence). V lost 6 bases and J 9 bases, leaving 12 bases between the germline ends. The CDR3 extends over 13 amino acids. The CDR3 reads CASSSSDRSPLHF. DNA of the CDR3: TGTGCCAGCAGTTCCTCGGACCGTTCACCCCTCCACTTT. The entire variable domain, with the rest obtained from reference TRBV7-9 and TRBJ1-6, is as follows: DTGVSQNPRHKITKRGQNVTFRCDPISEHNRLYWYRQTLGQGPEFLTYFQNEAQLEKSRLLSDRFSAERPKGSFSTLEIQRTEQGDSAMYLCASSSSDRSPLHFGNGTRLTVT.

V gene TRBV12-3 or TRBV12-4 combines with J gene TRBJ2-3; the match to TRBD2 covers 9 bases. This CDR3 has 19 amino acids. The ends lost 1 base at V and 3 bases at J; junction bases unmatched: 14. The CDR3 sequence: CASSLDWNRGTSRTDTQYF. The CDR3 nucleotides read TGTGCCAGCAGTTTAGACTGGAACCGCGGGACTAGCCGGACAGATACGCAGTATTTT.

The CDR3 coding sequence is TGTGCCAGCAGCTCGGGTACGCCTAATGAAAAACTGTTTTTT. Translation: CASSSGTPNEKLFF. The rearrangement links TRBV5-5 to TRBJ1-4; unclear D gene. With 3 bases removed from V and 3 bases from J, the gap between germline ends came to 9 bases. Germline V gene sequence: CDR1 SGHKS, CDR2 YYEKEE (reference sequence). This CDR3 spans 14 amino acids.

The chain employs TRBV24-1 and TRBJ2-7; the D gene is possibly TRBD1 (6 bases). The V and J ends lost 4 bases and 4 bases respectively, with 13 bases between them. The germline V gene has CDR1 KGHDR and CDR2 SFDVKD. CDR3 length: 14 amino acids. CDR3 protein: CATSDTPQGYEQYV. The DNA of the CDR3 is TGTGCCACCAGTGACACGCCACAGGGTTACGAGCAGTACGTC.

V and J are TRBV11-2 and TRBJ2-4; TRBD1 aligns across 7 bases. Germline V CDR1 and CDR2: SGHAT, FQNNGV. The V and J ends lost 2 bases and 3 bases, in that order; junction bases with no gene match: 16. This CDR3 is 19 amino acids long. The CDR3: CASSLMRLVRDRHKNIQYF. The CDR3 coding sequence is TGTGCCAGCAGCTTAATGCGTCTCGTTAGGGACAGACACAAAAACATTCAGTACTTC.